These T cell receptor beta chains were read from a single sample in a study of CXCR3-negative and CXCR3-positive naive CD8 T cells. TCRdb reprocessed the 5' RACE reads, keeping one entry per CDR3 protein, no DNA. Its clone listing holds just over 40,000 distinct CDR3 sequences. The sample comprised naive CXCR3- CD8+ T cells from blood. These receptor sequences come from a human donor in good health. Some clones in this sample may be carry-over from other donors' samples. The CDR3 runs from the conserved cysteine through the conserved F or W. Each record gives: V gene, J gene, clone size, CDR3 protein. Size values are once, few and many counts, or a class for expanded clones, and some rows have none.

v_call: TRBV28; j_call: TRBJ2-1; clone_size: NA; cdr3_aa: CASGRDNEQFF
v_call: TRBV6-1; j_call: TRBJ2-7; clone_size: NA; cdr3_aa: CASRDSSYEQYF
v_call: TRBV9; j_call: TRBJ2-5; clone_size: NA; cdr3_aa: CASSVRETQYF
v_call: TRBV6-2/TRBV6-3; j_call: TRBJ2-3; clone_size: NA; cdr3_aa: CATGGASTLVVADTQYF
v_call: TRBV7-2; j_call: TRBJ2-7; clone_size: NA; cdr3_aa: CASSLVGQGNYEQYF
v_call: TRBV7-1; j_call: TRBJ2-7; clone_size: NA; cdr3_aa: CASSSGGGEQYF
v_call: TRBV6-2/TRBV6-3; j_call: TRBJ2-7; clone_size: NA; cdr3_aa: CASSYSTGATEKQYF
v_call: TRBV5-1; j_call: TRBJ2-1; clone_size: NA; cdr3_aa: CASSFETGDNEQFF
v_call: TRBV23-1; j_call: TRBJ2-7; clone_size: NA; cdr3_aa: CASSPRGGWTYEQYF
v_call: TRBV28; j_call: TRBJ1-2; clone_size: NA; cdr3_aa: CASSIPGQGYGYTF
v_call: TRBV6-2/TRBV6-3; j_call: TRBJ2-3; clone_size: NA; cdr3_aa: CASSPGLDPDTQYF
v_call: TRBV6-5; j_call: TRBJ2-3; clone_size: NA; cdr3_aa: CASQGVATQDTQYF
v_call: TRBV9; j_call: TRBJ1-1; clone_size: NA; cdr3_aa: CASSPRQGVNTEAFF
v_call: TRBV3-1; j_call: TRBJ2-5; clone_size: NA; cdr3_aa: CASSLPNQETQYF
v_call: TRBV5-4; j_call: TRBJ2-7; clone_size: NA; cdr3_aa: CASSHGDSLYEQYF
v_call: TRBV7-6; j_call: TRBJ2-7; clone_size: NA; cdr3_aa: CASSWGGDYTYEQYF
v_call: TRBV6-5; j_call: TRBJ2-2; clone_size: NA; cdr3_aa: CASSTNGGAGELFF
v_call: TRBV20-1; j_call: TRBJ2-2; clone_size: NA; cdr3_aa: CSARDPWRENTGELFF
v_call: TRBV28; j_call: TRBJ2-7; clone_size: NA; cdr3_aa: CASRGDRDVSYEQYF
v_call: TRBV28; j_call: TRBJ2-7; clone_size: NA; cdr3_aa: CASSSGTGLAYEQYF
v_call: TRBV7-7; j_call: TRBJ2-7; clone_size: NA; cdr3_aa: CASSHRTSGGTAYEQYF
v_call: TRBV12-3/TRBV12-4; j_call: TRBJ2-7; clone_size: NA; cdr3_aa: CASSLNPYEQYF
v_call: TRBV6-5; j_call: TRBJ2-1; clone_size: NA; cdr3_aa: CASSYGTGRDEQFF
v_call: TRBV5-1; j_call: TRBJ2-7; clone_size: NA; cdr3_aa: CASSLVGGPYYEQYF
v_call: TRBV14; j_call: TRBJ2-5; clone_size: NA; cdr3_aa: CASSLTEVTQYF
v_call: TRBV7-9; j_call: TRBJ2-3; clone_size: NA; cdr3_aa: CASSHYTDTQYF
v_call: TRBV7-9; j_call: TRBJ1-1; clone_size: NA; cdr3_aa: CASSSHRELPNTEAFF
v_call: TRBV7-2; j_call: TRBJ2-3; clone_size: NA; cdr3_aa: CASSLVWVSSTDTQYF
v_call: TRBV6-6; j_call: TRBJ2-7; clone_size: NA; cdr3_aa: CASSNLQGDLLGQYF
v_call: TRBV7-2; j_call: TRBJ2-3; clone_size: NA; cdr3_aa: CASSFRGREIVDTQYF
v_call: TRBV29-1; j_call: TRBJ2-7; clone_size: NA; cdr3_aa: CSGSVGDEQYF
v_call: TRBV2; j_call: TRBJ2-5; clone_size: NA; cdr3_aa: CASLDEAGGNQETQYF
v_call: TRBV12-3/TRBV12-4; j_call: TRBJ1-5; clone_size: NA; cdr3_aa: CASSYTPGRAQPQHF
v_call: TRBV5-4; j_call: TRBJ2-2; clone_size: NA; cdr3_aa: CASSIDRVSTGELFF
v_call: TRBV13; j_call: TRBJ2-3; clone_size: NA; cdr3_aa: CASSLSSSTITDTQYF
v_call: TRBV29-1; j_call: TRBJ1-5; clone_size: NA; cdr3_aa: CSVQTGYGNQPQHF
v_call: TRBV28; j_call: TRBJ2-3; clone_size: NA; cdr3_aa: CASSPQSAGPYTQYF
v_call: TRBV6-5; j_call: TRBJ2-7; clone_size: medium-sized; cdr3_aa: CASSPTGGSPYEQYF
v_call: TRBV28; j_call: TRBJ2-3; clone_size: NA; cdr3_aa: CATTGTPTDTQYF
v_call: TRBV6-6; j_call: TRBJ2-1; clone_size: NA; cdr3_aa: CASSDGTGGNEQFF
v_call: TRBV10-3; j_call: TRBJ2-7; clone_size: NA; cdr3_aa: CAGSNEGASYEQYF
v_call: TRBV9; j_call: TRBJ2-2; clone_size: NA; cdr3_aa: CASSVDFIANTGELFF
v_call: TRBV29-1; j_call: TRBJ2-7; clone_size: NA; cdr3_aa: CSAGLSYEQYF
v_call: TRBV9; j_call: TRBJ1-6; clone_size: NA; cdr3_aa: CASSVGGQLNSPLHF
v_call: TRBV4-1; j_call: TRBJ2-3; clone_size: NA; cdr3_aa: CASSHAGTSGISTQYF
v_call: TRBV29-1; j_call: TRBJ2-5; clone_size: NA; cdr3_aa: CSVFCGGLQETQYF
v_call: TRBV28; j_call: TRBJ2-7; clone_size: NA; cdr3_aa: CASSFGTSYEQYF
v_call: TRBV29-1; j_call: TRBJ2-2; clone_size: NA; cdr3_aa: CSVESAGGPNGELFF
v_call: TRBV28; j_call: TRBJ2-1; clone_size: NA; cdr3_aa: CASSLVGPPNNEQFF